A single sample is the source of the 8 T cell receptor beta chains below, sequenced in a study of T cells after yellow fever vaccination. TCRdb passed the 5' RACE reads through MiXCR, listing each CDR3 protein once. Seen here are roughly 340,000 distinct CDR3 sequences, roughly 8.7% observed once, and the top ten hold more than 15%. The specimen comprised PBMCs, sampled on the day of the first yellow fever vaccination. These receptors all come from a man aged 18 to 35 who received the YFV17D yellow fever vaccine.

The table lists this clonotype with a few counts. V and J are TRBV7-9 and TRBJ2-5; D ambiguous. The CDR3 has 14 amino acids. The V end was cut by 3 bases, the J end by 5 bases, with 13 bases between. CDR1 and CDR2 (germline): SEHNR, FQNEAQ (reference sequence). DNA for the CDR3: TGTGCCAGCAGCTTGATCCCCACGTCTGAGACCCAGTACTTC. Its protein product is CASSLIPTSETQYF. The whole variable domain, filled in from reference TRBV7-9 and TRBJ2-5, reads DTGVSQNPRHKITKRGQNVTFRCDPISEHNRLYWYRQTLGQGPEFLTYFQNEAQLEKSRLLSDRFSAERPKGSFSTLEIQRTEQGDSAMYLCASSLIPTSETQYFGPGTRLLVL.

The genes are TRBV27 and TRBJ1-5; 8 nucleotides match TRBD1. The CDR3 covers 14 residues. The V gene end was trimmed by 5 bases and the J gene end by 3 bases; junction bases not matched to a gene: 3. Germline CDR1 MNHEY, CDR2 SMNVEV (reference sequence). The CDR3 protein is CASSQGQANQPQHF. CDR3 DNA sequence: TGTGCCAGCAGTCAGGGACAGGCCAATCAGCCCCAGCATTTT.

The rearrangement uses TRBV3-1 and TRBJ2-7; D perhaps matches TRBD1 (6 bases). Germline V CDR1 and CDR2: LGHDT, YNNKEL (reference sequence). The CDR3 is 16 amino acids. Trimming left V 0 bases short and J 0 bases short, with 12 bases between. The CDR3 region has the DNA TGTGCCAGCAGCCAAGAGGGGACATACCACTCCTACGAGCAGTACGTC. Protein: CASSQEGTYHSYEQYV.

The chain has TRBV7-8 and TRBJ2-7, with no clear D. The CDR3 extends over 14 amino acids. V was clipped by 1 base and J by 2 bases, with 9 bases between them. From germline, CDR1 is SGHVS and CDR2 FQNEAQ. CDR3 coding DNA: TGTGCCAGCAGCTTAGAGGCCAGTACCTACGAGCAGTACGTC. Its translation is CASSLEASTYEQYV.

V gene TRBV7-7 combines with J gene TRBJ2-5, with D maybe TRBD1 (5 bases). Germline assignment: CDR1 SSHAT and CDR2 FNYEAQ (reference sequence). The ends were cut back, 3 bases at V and 5 bases at J, with 10 bases in the middle. The CDR3 loop spans 13 amino acids. The CDR3 sequence is CASSFNRQETQYF. CDR3 nucleotide sequence: TGTGCCAGCAGCTTTAACAGGCAGGAGACCCAGTACTTC.

This clonotype was detected a few times. The rearrangement links TRBV30 to TRBJ2-7, with D hard to call. V gave up 4 bases and J gave up 2 bases, with 12 bases separating them. The V gene's germline CDR1 is GTSNPN and CDR2 SVGIG (reference sequence). The CDR3 contains 13 residues. CDR3 amino acids: CAWNTPWTYEQYF. CDR3 DNA sequence: TGTGCCTGGAACACGCCGTGGACCTACGAGCAGTACTTC.

This clonotype turned up a few times. This sequence joins TRBV4-3 and TRBJ2-7; D possibly matches TRBD1 or TRBD2 (5 bases each). CDR1 LGHNA and CDR2 YSLEER come from the germline V gene. V was trimmed by 4 bases and J by 7 bases, leaving 17 bases between them. The CDR3 consists of 14 residues. CDR3 protein: CASSLSRGDWEQYF. The CDR3, as DNA: TGCGCCAGCAGCCTAAGCAGAGGGGATTGGGAGCAGTACTTC.

This clonotype was picked up a small number of times. J is TRBJ2-7 and V is TRBV20-1, with a weak D call TRBD1 (5 bases). V lost 1 base, J lost 6 bases, and 16 bases lay in between. CDR1 is DFQATT and CDR2 is SNEGSKA in the germline V gene (reference sequence). CDR3 length: 14 residues. The CDR3 protein is CSARANQRGGEQYV. The CDR3 coding sequence is TGCAGTGCTAGAGCCAATCAAAGGGGCGGCGAGCAGTACGTC.